This T cell receptor beta chain stems from a study of OX40 agonist ivuxolimab in advanced cancers. Study overall: Dose-escalation patients had hepatocellular carcinoma, melanoma, renal cell or head and neck cancer. Study findings and constraints: It was not determined which antigens were specifically recognized by the peripheral T cells that had undergone clonal expansion.

Collection of blood occurred at baseline, at cycle 4 day 1, and at cycle 7 day 1. TCRdb keeps only in-frame clones here, not all; method: immunoSEQ multiplex PCR. The sample lists about 86,000 clones, roughly nine tenths occurring once. This clone has only one observation. Its target is not known. V was clipped by 8 bases and J by 2 bases; unmatched bases: 7. Germline V CDR1 and CDR2: GTSNPN, SVGIG (reference sequence). The CDR3 sequence is 13 residues long. The clonotype originates from an adult with an advanced solid tumor such as melanoma, head and neck, liver or kidney cancer. This specimen consisted of CD4+ or CD8+ T cells sorted from blood, obtained in a trial of the OX40 agonist ivuxolimab. This chain uses TRBV30 with TRBJ2-7; 9 bases are a match to TRBD2. The CDR3 loop is CASSTSGTYEQYF. Written as DNA, the CDR3 is TGTGCCAGCTCGACTAGCGGTACCTACGAGCAGTACTTC.